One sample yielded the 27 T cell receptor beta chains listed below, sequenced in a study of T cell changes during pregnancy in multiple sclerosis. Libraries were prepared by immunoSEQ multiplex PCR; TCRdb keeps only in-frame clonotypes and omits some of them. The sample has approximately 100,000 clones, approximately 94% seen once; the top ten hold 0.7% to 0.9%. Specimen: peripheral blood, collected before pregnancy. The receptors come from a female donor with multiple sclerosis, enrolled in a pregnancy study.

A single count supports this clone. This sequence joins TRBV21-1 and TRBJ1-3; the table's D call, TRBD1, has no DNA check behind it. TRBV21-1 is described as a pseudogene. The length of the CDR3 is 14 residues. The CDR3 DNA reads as TGTGCCATCTCTATAACAGAGCCTGGAAACACCATATATTTT. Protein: CAISITEPGNTIYF.

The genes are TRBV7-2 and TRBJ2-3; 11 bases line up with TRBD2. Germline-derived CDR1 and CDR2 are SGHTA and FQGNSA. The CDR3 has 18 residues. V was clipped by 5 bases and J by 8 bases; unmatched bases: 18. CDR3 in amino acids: CASSPILAGGPVTSTQYF. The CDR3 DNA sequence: TGTGCCAGCAGCCCGATTTTAGCGGGAGGGCCAGTCACTTCTACGCAGTATTTT.

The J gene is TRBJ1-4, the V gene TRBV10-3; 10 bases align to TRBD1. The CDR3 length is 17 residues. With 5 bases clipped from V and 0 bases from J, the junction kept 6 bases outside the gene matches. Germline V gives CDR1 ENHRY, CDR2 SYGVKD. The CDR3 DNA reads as TGTGCCATCAGTCCCGGGACAGGGGTCGCAACTAATGAAAAACTGTTTTTT. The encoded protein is CAISPGTGVATNEKLFF.

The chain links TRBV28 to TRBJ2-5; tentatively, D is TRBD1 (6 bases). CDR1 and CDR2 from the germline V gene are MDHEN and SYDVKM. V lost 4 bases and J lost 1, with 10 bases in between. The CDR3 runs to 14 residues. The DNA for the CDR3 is TGTGCCAGCAGTTCCGGGGACACCCAAGAGACCCAGTACTTC. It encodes CASSSGDTQETQYF.

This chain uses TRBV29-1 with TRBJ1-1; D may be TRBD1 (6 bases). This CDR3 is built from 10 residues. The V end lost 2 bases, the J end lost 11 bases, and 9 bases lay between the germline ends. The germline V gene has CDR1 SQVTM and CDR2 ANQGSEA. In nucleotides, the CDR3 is TGCAGCGTTGAACAGGGGCGGGCTTTCTTT. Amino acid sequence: CSVEQGRAFF.

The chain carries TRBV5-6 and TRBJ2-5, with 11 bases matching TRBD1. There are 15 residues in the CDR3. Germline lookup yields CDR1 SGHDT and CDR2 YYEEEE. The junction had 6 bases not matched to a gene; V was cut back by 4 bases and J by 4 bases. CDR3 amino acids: CASSPGTGGRETQYF. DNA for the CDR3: TGTGCCAGCAGCCCCGGGACAGGGGGACGAGAGACCCAGTACTTC.

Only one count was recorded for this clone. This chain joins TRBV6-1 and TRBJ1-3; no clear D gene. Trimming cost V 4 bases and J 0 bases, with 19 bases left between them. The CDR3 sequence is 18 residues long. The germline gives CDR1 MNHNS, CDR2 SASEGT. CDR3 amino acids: CASSGHSIGPYSGNTIYF. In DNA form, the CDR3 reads TGTGCCAGCAGTGGACATTCCATCGGTCCTTACTCTGGAAACACCATATATTTT.

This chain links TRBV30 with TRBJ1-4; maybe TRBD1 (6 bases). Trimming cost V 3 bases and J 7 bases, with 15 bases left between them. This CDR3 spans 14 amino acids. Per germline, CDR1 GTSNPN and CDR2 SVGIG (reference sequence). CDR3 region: CAWRTQGLFEKLFF. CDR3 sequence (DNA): TGTGCCTGGAGGACACAGGGTCTGTTTGAAAAACTGTTTTTT.

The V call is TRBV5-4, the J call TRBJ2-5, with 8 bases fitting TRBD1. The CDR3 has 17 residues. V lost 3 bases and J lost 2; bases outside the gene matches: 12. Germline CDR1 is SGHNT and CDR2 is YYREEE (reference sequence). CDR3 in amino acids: CASSSVSGGVGQETQYF. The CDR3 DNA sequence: TGTGCCAGCAGCTCAGTCTCAGGGGGCGTTGGGCAAGAGACCCAGTACTTC.

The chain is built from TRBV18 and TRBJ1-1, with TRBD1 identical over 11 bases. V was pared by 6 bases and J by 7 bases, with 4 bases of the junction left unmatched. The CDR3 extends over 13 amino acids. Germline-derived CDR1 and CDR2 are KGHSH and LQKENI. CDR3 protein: CASSQGQGDEAFF. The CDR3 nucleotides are TGTGCCAGCTCCCAGGGACAGGGGGATGAAGCTTTCTTT.

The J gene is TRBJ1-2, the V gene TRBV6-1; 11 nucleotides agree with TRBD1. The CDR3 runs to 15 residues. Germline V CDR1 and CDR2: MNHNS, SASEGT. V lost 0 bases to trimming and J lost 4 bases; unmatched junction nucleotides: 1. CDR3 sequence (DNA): TGTGCCAGCAGTGAAGCCGGGACAGGGGGCTATGGCTACACCTTC. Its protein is CASSEAGTGGYGYTF.

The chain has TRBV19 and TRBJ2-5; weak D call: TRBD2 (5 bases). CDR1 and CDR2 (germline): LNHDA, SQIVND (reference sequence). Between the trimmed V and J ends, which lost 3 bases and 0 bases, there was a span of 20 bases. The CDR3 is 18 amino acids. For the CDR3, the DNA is TGTGCCAGTAGTATCGGACTTTCGGTACGACTGTACCAAGAGACCCAGTACTTC. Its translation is CASSIGLSVRLYQETQYF.

The CDR3 DNA follows: TGTGCCAGCAGCTTCCTTGGAAACACCATATATTTT. It translates to CASSFLGNTIYF. The chain couples TRBV7-2 to TRBJ1-3; D is ambiguous. The CDR3 runs 12 residues. Trimming pared 3 bases from V and 3 bases from J, leaving 3 bases between. Germline CDR1 and CDR2: SGHTA and FQGNSA.

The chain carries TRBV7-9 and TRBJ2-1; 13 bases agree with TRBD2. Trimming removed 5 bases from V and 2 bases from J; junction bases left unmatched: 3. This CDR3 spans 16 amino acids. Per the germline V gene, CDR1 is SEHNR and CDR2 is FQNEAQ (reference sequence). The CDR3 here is CASSLGLAGAYNEQFF. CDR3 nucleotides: TGTGCCAGCAGCCTAGGACTAGCGGGAGCCTACAATGAGCAGTTCTTC. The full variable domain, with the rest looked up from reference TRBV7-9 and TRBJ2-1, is DTGVSQNPRHKITKRGQNVTFRCDPISEHNRLYWYRQTLGQGPEFLTYFQNEAQLEKSRLLSDRFSAERPKGSFSTLEIQRTEQGDSAMYLCASSLGLAGAYNEQFFGPGTRLTVL.

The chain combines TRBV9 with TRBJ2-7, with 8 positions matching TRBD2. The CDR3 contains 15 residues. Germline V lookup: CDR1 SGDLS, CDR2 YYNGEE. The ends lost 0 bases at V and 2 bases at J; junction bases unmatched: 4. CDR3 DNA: TGTGCCAGCAGCGTAGTTGGTAGCGGGACCTACGAGCAGTACTTC. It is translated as CASSVVGSGTYEQYF.

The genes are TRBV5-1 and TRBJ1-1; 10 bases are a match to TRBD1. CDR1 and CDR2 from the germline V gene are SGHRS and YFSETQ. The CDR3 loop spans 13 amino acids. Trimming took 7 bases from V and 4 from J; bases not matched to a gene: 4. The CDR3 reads CASAGQGGTEAFF. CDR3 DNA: TGCGCCAGCGCAGGACAGGGGGGCACTGAAGCTTTCTTT. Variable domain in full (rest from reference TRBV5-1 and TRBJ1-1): KAGVTQTPRYLIKTRGQQVTLSCSPISGHRSVSWYQQTPGQGLQFLFEYFSETQRNKGNFPGRFSGRQFSNSRSEMNVSTLELGDSALYLCASAGQGGTEAFFGQGTRLTVV.

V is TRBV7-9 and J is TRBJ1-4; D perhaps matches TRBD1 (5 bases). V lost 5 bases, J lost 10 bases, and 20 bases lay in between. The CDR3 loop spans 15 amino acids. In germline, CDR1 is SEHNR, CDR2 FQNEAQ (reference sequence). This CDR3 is CASSPPEGEDGKLFF. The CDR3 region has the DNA TGTGCCAGCAGCCCGCCGGAAGGGGAGGATGGAAAACTGTTTTTT. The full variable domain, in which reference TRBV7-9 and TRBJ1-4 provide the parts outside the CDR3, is DTGVSQNPRHKITKRGQNVTFRCDPISEHNRLYWYRQTLGQGPEFLTYFQNEAQLEKSRLLSDRFSAERPKGSFSTLEIQRTEQGDSAMYLCASSPPEGEDGKLFFGSGTQLSVL.

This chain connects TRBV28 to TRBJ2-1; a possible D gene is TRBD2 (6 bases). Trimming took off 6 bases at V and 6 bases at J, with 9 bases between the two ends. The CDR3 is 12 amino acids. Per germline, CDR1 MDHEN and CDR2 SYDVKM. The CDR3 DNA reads TGTGCCAGCAGCCCGGGAGTCAATGAGCAGTTCTTC. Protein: CASSPGVNEQFF. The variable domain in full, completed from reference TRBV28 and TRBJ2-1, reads DVKVTQSSRYLVKRTGEKVFLECVQDMDHENMFWYRQDPGLGLRLIYFSYDVKMKEKGDIPEGYSVSREKKERFSLILESASTNQTSMYLCASSPGVNEQFFGPGTRLTVL.

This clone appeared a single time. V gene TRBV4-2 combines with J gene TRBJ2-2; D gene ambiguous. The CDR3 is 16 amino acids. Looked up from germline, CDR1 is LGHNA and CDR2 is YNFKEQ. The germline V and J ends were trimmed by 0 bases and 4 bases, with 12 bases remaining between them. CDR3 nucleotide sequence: TGTGCCAGCAGCCAAGATTATTCGACTCCCACCGGGGAGCTGTTTTTT. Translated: CASSQDYSTPTGELFF.

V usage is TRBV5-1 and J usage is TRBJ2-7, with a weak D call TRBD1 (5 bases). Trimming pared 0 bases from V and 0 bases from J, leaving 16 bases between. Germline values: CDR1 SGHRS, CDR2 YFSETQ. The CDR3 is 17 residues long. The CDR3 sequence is CASSLGAGAVSSYEQYF. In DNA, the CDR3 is TGCGCCAGCAGCTTGGGAGCTGGGGCGGTTAGCTCCTACGAGCAGTACTTC.

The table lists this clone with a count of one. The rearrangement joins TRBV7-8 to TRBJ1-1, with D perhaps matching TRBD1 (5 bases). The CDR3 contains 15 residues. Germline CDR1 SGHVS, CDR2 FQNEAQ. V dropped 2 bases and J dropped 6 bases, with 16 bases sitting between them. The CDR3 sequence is CASSLPGGFNPEAFF. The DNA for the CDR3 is TGTGCCAGCAGCTTACCGGGGGGTTTTAACCCTGAAGCTTTCTTT.

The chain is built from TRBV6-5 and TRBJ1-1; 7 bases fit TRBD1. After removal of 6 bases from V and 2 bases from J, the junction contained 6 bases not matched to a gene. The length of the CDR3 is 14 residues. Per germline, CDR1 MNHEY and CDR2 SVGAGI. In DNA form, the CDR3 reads TGTGCCAGCAGACAACAGGGGCGTAACACTGAAGCTTTCTTT. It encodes CASRQQGRNTEAFF.

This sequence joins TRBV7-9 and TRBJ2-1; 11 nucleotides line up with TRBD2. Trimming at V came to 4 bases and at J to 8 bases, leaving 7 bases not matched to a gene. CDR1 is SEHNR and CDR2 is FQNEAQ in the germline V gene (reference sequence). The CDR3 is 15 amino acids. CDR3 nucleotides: TGTGCCAGCAGCTCAGGGACTAGCGGAAGGGATGAGCAGTTCTTC. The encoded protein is CASSSGTSGRDEQFF.

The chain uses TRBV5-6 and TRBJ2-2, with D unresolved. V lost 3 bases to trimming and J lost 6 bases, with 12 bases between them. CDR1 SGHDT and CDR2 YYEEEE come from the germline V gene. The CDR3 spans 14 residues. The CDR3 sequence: CASSSAVKAGELFF. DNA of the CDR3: TGTGCCAGCAGCTCTGCGGTCAAGGCCGGGGAGCTGTTTTTT.

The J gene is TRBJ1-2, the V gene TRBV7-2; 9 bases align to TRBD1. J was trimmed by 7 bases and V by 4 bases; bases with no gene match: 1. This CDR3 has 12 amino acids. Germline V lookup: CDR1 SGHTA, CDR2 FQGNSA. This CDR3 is CASSSTGGGYTF. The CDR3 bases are TGTGCCAGCAGCTCGACAGGGGGTGGCTACACCTTC.

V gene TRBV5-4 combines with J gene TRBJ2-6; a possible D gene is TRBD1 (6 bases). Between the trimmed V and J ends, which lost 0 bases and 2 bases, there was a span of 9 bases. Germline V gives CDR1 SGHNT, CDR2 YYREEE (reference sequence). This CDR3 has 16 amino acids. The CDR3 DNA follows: TGTGCCAGCAGCTTGGCTGGACAGCCTGGGGCCAACGTCCTGACTTTC. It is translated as CASSLAGQPGANVLTF.

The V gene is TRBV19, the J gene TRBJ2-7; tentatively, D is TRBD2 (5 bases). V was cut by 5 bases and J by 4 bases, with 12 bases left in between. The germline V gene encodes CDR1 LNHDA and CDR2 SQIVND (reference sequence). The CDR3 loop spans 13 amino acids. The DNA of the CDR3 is TGTGCCAGTAGTTCCAGCTCGGGATACGAGCAGTACTTC. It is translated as CASSSSSGYEQYF.